This T cell receptor beta chain comes out of a study of T cells after yellow fever vaccination. About the study: Preparing low-cell-number fractions relied on SMART-Seq v4 Ultra Low Input.

The table lists this clonotype with a few counts. Its antigen remains unidentified. This CDR3 spans 14 amino acids. The V end was cut by 4 bases, the J end by 0 bases, with 7 bases between. TCRdb reprocessed the 5' RACE reads via MiXCR and lists one record per CDR3 protein. The data show 120,000 or so distinct CDR3 sequences, with about 15% seen just once and roughly two fifths held by the top ten. Broader study findings: Weaker, the secondary response had a peak occurring faster, on day 5 versus 15. In FACS-sorted repertoires, abundant clonotypes from the bulk population could appear as contaminants.

This sequence was found in a man aged 18 to 30 who received the YFV17D yellow fever vaccine. The chain recombines TRBV12-3 or TRBV12-4 with TRBJ1-5; D remains ambiguous. Here the sequenced sample was CD8+ T cells sorted from PBMCs, taken 5 days after the yellow fever booster vaccination. The CDR3 is CASSYGDSNQPQHF. Written as DNA, the CDR3 is TGTGCCAGCAGTTACGGGGATAGCAATCAGCCCCAGCATTTT.